The 12 T cell receptor beta chains given below trace back to one sample, sequenced in a study of response to subunit inactivated influenza vaccine. TCRdb re-called the RT-PCR reads through MiXCR, storing one row per CDR3 protein. In the table there are about 570,000 distinct CDR3 sequences, around 11% of which are singletons. The sample was also linked to a second study, of T cells expressing NK-cell markers. That work contributes: What made the TCR beta cDNA was 5'RACE template switching with UMIs.

This specimen consisted of PBMCs from blood, obtained on the day of vaccination. The receptor set was obtained from a man aged 45-65 years who received an inactivated influenza vaccine.

This clonotype has just a few counts. The J gene is TRBJ2-1, the V gene TRBV7-2, with 10 bases identical to TRBD2. Per germline, CDR1 SGHTA and CDR2 FQGNSA. This CDR3 has 18 amino acids. The V gene end was trimmed by 0 bases and the J gene end by 6 bases; junction bases not matched to a gene: 11. The CDR3 reads CASSLARLASGSSNEQFF. The DNA of the CDR3 is TGTGCCAGCAGCTTAGCGCGTCTAGCTAGCGGGAGTTCCAATGAGCAGTTCTTC.

This clonotype was seen only a few times. The chain combines TRBV18 with TRBJ1-1, with no clear D. There are 14 residues in the CDR3. CDR1 is KGHSH, CDR2 LQKENI, per germline. The V end was cut by 4 bases, the J end by 4 bases, with 13 bases between. The CDR3 loop reads CASSRHKDGTEAFF. CDR3 nucleotide sequence: TGTGCCAGCTCACGCCACAAGGACGGCACTGAAGCTTTCTTT.

The J gene is TRBJ2-2, the V gene TRBV15, with 9 bases that match TRBD2. V lost 8 bases, J lost 6 bases, and 16 bases stayed unmatched. The CDR3 is made up of 17 amino acids. In germline, CDR1 is LNHNV, CDR2 YYDKDF (reference sequence). CDR3 residues: CATQRSLAGASAGELFF. CDR3 nucleotide sequence: TGTGCCACCCAACGGTCTTTAGCGGGGGCCAGCGCCGGGGAGCTGTTTTTT.

This clonotype was seen a few times. The V and J genes are TRBV12-3 or TRBV12-4 and TRBJ1-2; D uncertain. CDR3 length equals 12 residues. Trimming took 4 bases from V and 0 from J, leaving 3 bases between them. Written as DNA, the CDR3 is TGTGCCAGCAGTTATACTAACTATGGCTACACCTTC. Its translation: CASSYTNYGYTF.

The V gene is TRBV27, the J gene TRBJ2-7; 8 bases fit TRBD2. V was clipped by 1 base and J by 6 bases; unmatched bases: 8. Germline assignment: CDR1 MNHEY and CDR2 SMNVEV (reference sequence). The CDR3 runs to 15 residues. In DNA form, the CDR3 reads TGTGCCAGCAGTTTATACCCGGGAGGGCCGTCCGAGCAGTACTTC. Residues: CASSLYPGGPSEQYF.

There are a few counts of this clonotype. The rearrangement links TRBV24-1 to TRBJ2-1; 9 nucleotides match TRBD2. CDR1 is KGHDR, CDR2 SFDVKD, per germline. Unmatched junction bases numbered 11, after V lost 5 bases and J lost 4 bases. The CDR3 covers 17 residues. The CDR3 sequence: CATSGIGSGSLYNEQFF. The CDR3 coding sequence is TGTGCCACCAGTGGAATCGGTAGCGGGAGTTTGTACAATGAGCAGTTCTTC.

The rearrangement uses TRBV29-1 and TRBJ2-1, with 13 bases lining up with TRBD2. This CDR3 is built from 18 residues. Germline-derived CDR1 and CDR2 are SQVTM and ANQGSEA. Trimming took 3 bases from V and 6 from J; bases not matched to a gene: 14. The DNA of the CDR3 is TGCAGCGTTGACCCGACGACTAGCGGGAGGCCCTATCGCAATGAGCAGTTCTTC. This translates into CSVDPTTSGRPYRNEQFF.

This clonotype has only a few counts. The V and J genes are TRBV3-1 and TRBJ2-5, with D tentatively TRBD1 or TRBD2 (5 bases each). V was pared by 4 bases and J by 7 bases, with 16 bases between. Looked up from germline, CDR1 is LGHDT and CDR2 is YNNKEL (reference sequence). The CDR3 loop spans 14 amino acids. The CDR3 DNA reads TGTGCCAGCAGCCTCGCTTACGGGACGGGGACCCAGTACTTC. It yields the protein CASSLAYGTGTQYF.

This clonotype was detected only a few times. This rearrangement joins TRBV12-3 or TRBV12-4 to TRBJ2-7; no reliable D call. CDR3 length: 13 amino acids. Trimming took off 6 bases at V and 0 bases at J, with 9 bases between the two ends. The CDR3 protein is CASSPFSSYEQYF. The CDR3 DNA reads TGTGCCAGCAGCCCTTTTTCCTCCTACGAGCAGTACTTC.

The chain uses TRBV7-9 and TRBJ2-5; D call uncertain. V dropped 5 bases and J dropped 5 bases, with 15 bases sitting between them. CDR1 is SEHNR, CDR2 FQNEAQ, per germline (reference sequence). The CDR3 extends over 14 amino acids. Here the CDR3 reads CASSGSWGYETQYF. The CDR3 nucleotides are TGTGCCAGCAGCGGCTCGTGGGGTTACGAGACCCAGTACTTC. The full variable domain, completed using reference TRBV7-9 and TRBJ2-5, is DTGVSQNPRHKITKRGQNVTFRCDPISEHNRLYWYRQTLGQGPEFLTYFQNEAQLEKSRLLSDRFSAERPKGSFSTLEIQRTEQGDSAMYLCASSGSWGYETQYFGPGTRLLVL.

This clonotype was seen more than once but under ten times. J is TRBJ2-3 and V is TRBV7-2; D not certain. This CDR3 is 14 amino acids long. Trimming shortened V by 2 bases and J by 7 bases, and 13 bases separated the two germline ends. CDR1 and CDR2 from the germline V gene are SGHTA and FQGNSA. The CDR3 loop reads CASSLSRGQNTQYF. The CDR3, as DNA: TGTGCCAGCAGCTTAAGCCGCGGCCAGAATACGCAGTATTTT.

This clonotype was counted a few times. The gene calls are TRBV4-1 and TRBJ1-5; TRBD1 is a possible D gene (6 bases). The CDR3 length is 15 residues. CDR1 MGHRA and CDR2 YSYEKL come from the germline V gene. V was cut by 1 base and J by 8 bases, with 15 bases left in between. The CDR3, as DNA: TGCGCCAGCAGCCAAGTGGGCCAGGGGCCGGAGCCCCAGCATTTT. Encoded protein: CASSQVGQGPEPQHF.